These 18 T cell receptor beta chains came from one sample sequenced in a study of CD8 T cells in Susac syndrome. Reverse transcription used about 0.45 to 1 ug RNA and random hexamers. TCRdb re-called the immunoSEQ multiplex PCR reads through MiXCR, storing one row per CDR3 protein. Altogether around 130,000 distinct CDR3 sequences are present, roughly 95% being singletons, with the ten largest covering around 0.12%. The sample was CD4+ T cells from PBMCs. These TCRs come from a human donor with multiple sclerosis.

The chain uses TRBV2 and TRBJ2-2, with D perhaps matching TRBD1 (6 bases). Trimming removed 6 bases at V and 0 bases at J, with 11 bases between. Germline V gives CDR1 SNHLY, CDR2 FYNNEI. CDR3 size: 15 residues. The DNA of the CDR3 is TGTGCCAGCAGGGGGGACAACGCGAACACCGGGGAGCTGTTTTTT. It encodes CASRGDNANTGELFF.

This clonotype was detected only a few times. The V call is TRBV15, the J call TRBJ2-7, with 7 bases matching TRBD2. CDR3 length: 16 residues. The J segment lost 5 bases and the V segment lost 3 bases, leaving 13 bases of the junction unmatched. Germline V gene sequence: CDR1 LNHNV, CDR2 YYDKDF (reference sequence). CDR3 protein: CATSSGGGKRGHEQYF. The CDR3 nucleotides read TGTGCCACCAGCAGTGGGGGAGGGAAGAGAGGCCACGAGCAGTACTTC.

The V call is TRBV5-6, the J call TRBJ2-5, with 12 nucleotides matching TRBD2. Losses at the gene ends were 3 bases for V and 5 bases for J; bases not matched to a gene: 8. The CDR3 runs 16 residues. From germline, CDR1 is SGHDT and CDR2 YYEEEE. The CDR3 is CASSSTSGRKGETQYF. The CDR3 nucleotides are TGTGCCAGCAGCTCGACTAGCGGGAGAAAAGGGGAGACCCAGTACTTC.

V usage is TRBV11-1 and J usage is TRBJ1-2, with 9 bases matching TRBD1. CDR3 length: 14 amino acids. Germline V gene sequence: CDR1 SGHAT, CDR2 FQDESV (reference sequence). The V and J ends lost 5 bases and 8 bases, in that order; junction bases with no gene match: 9. For the CDR3, the DNA is TGTGCCAGCAGCCGCCCCGACAGGGGGAACGGCTACACCTTC. As protein: CASSRPDRGNGYTF. Drawing the rest from reference TRBV11-1 and TRBJ1-2, the complete variable domain is EAEVAQSPRYKITEKSQAVAFWCDPISGHATLYWYRQILGQGPELLVQFQDESVVDDSQLPKDRFSAERLKGVDSTLKIQPAELGDSAMYLCASSRPDRGNGYTFGSGTRLTVV.

The V and J genes are TRBV6-2 or TRBV6-3 and TRBJ2-3, with 8 bases matching TRBD2. V trimming: 5 bases; J trimming: 1 base; junction bases outside the gene matches: 8. The CDR3 is 16 amino acids. Germline CDR1 MNHEY, CDR2 SVGEGT. The CDR3 loop is CASSTRRRGGTDTQYF. The CDR3 DNA sequence: TGTGCCAGCAGTACCCGGCGGCGGGGGGGCACAGATACGCAGTATTTT.

This sequence joins TRBV20-1 and TRBJ2-1; the match to TRBD2 covers 15 bases. Germline values: CDR1 DFQATT, CDR2 SNEGSKA (reference sequence). The CDR3 runs to 15 residues. With 2 bases clipped from V and 6 bases from J, the junction kept 2 bases outside the gene matches. Written as DNA, the CDR3 is TGCAGTGCTAGAAAGGGACTAGCGGGGGGCAATGAGCAGTTCTTC. Translating gives CSARKGLAGGNEQFF.

The rearrangement uses TRBV7-3 and TRBJ2-7; the D is unclear. Germline CDR1 is SGHTA and CDR2 is FQGTGA. This CDR3 has 14 amino acids. V was clipped by 4 bases and J by 2 bases, with 12 bases between them. The CDR3: CASSSLDGPYEQYF. The CDR3, as DNA: TGTGCCAGCAGCTCCCTAGACGGACCCTACGAGCAGTACTTC.

The chain carries TRBV6-6 and TRBJ2-3; 9 bases agree with TRBD2. This CDR3 comprises 16 residues. V dropped 5 bases and J dropped 3; count of bases not matched to a gene: 9. CDR1 MNHNY and CDR2 SVGAGI come from the germline V gene (reference sequence). CDR3 nucleotide sequence: TGTGCCAGCAGTCGAAATAGCGGGAGTTTAACAGATACGCAGTATTTT. Translated, it gives CASSRNSGSLTDTQYF.

A note on this clonotype: One end of the junction varies from germline; a read error may be responsible. The rearrangement joins TRBV15 to TRBJ2-7; possible D gene TRBD1, 6 bases. This CDR3 contains 13 residues. CDR1 is LNHNV, CDR2 YYDKDF, per germline (reference sequence). The CDR3 sequence is CATSIGQSYEQYF. In nucleotides, the CDR3 is TGTGCTACCAGCATAGGACAGTCCTACGAGCAGTACTTC.

DNA for the CDR3: TGTGCCAGCAGTCGCCGGGCGACAGGTCCCTACGAGCAGTACTTC. Its translation: CASSRRATGPYEQYF. The rearrangement uses TRBV6-5 and TRBJ2-7, with D possibly TRBD1 on 6 matching bases. CDR3 length equals 15 residues. Germline values: CDR1 MNHEY, CDR2 SVGAGI. V lost 5 bases to trimming and J lost 2 bases, with 16 bases between them.

The rearrangement uses TRBV14 and TRBJ2-4; D gene unclear. V lost 0 bases to trimming and J lost 2 bases, with 5 bases between them. CDR1 SGHDN and CDR2 FVKESK come from the germline V gene. The CDR3 length is 14 residues. CDR3 in amino acids: CASSQETTKNIQYF. In nucleotides, the CDR3 is TGTGCCAGCAGCCAAGAGACGACCAAAAACATTCAGTACTTC.

V usage is TRBV18 and J usage is TRBJ1-2; no definite D call. V was shortened by 6 bases and J by 4 bases, with 12 bases between the two germline ends. CDR3 length: 13 amino acids. The germline CDR1 and CDR2 sequences are KGHSH and LQKENI. The CDR3, as DNA: TGTGCCAGCTCCCCGCAGCCTCCCTATGGCTACACCTTC. Its protein product is CASSPQPPYGYTF.

The chain combines TRBV24-1 with TRBJ1-1; D is undetermined. Germline CDR1 and CDR2: KGHDR and SFDVKD. Trimming removed 4 bases at V and 11 bases at J, with 13 bases between. This CDR3 contains 12 residues. The DNA for the CDR3 is TGTGCCACCAGTGACGTGGACCAAGGGGCTTTCTTT. Translation: CATSDVDQGAFF.

The chain joins TRBV18 to TRBJ1-3; D gene unclear. This CDR3 is 14 amino acids long. Germline V gives CDR1 KGHSH, CDR2 LQKENI. V lost 2 bases and J 0 bases, leaving 5 bases between the germline ends. CDR3 residues: CASSPGSSGNTIYF. CDR3 nucleotide sequence: TGTGCCAGCTCACCAGGGAGCTCTGGAAACACCATATATTTT.

The V call is TRBV28, the J call TRBJ2-7; 7 nucleotides align to TRBD1. Trimming at V came to 5 bases and at J to 5 bases, leaving 6 bases not matched to a gene. CDR1 is MDHEN, CDR2 SYDVKM, per germline. The CDR3 has 13 residues. The CDR3 DNA reads as TGTGCCAGCAGTCGACAGGGTGTCCACGAGCAGTACTTC. Protein sequence: CASSRQGVHEQYF.

This clonotype appeared a single time. This chain connects TRBV20-1 to TRBJ2-5; D gene unclear. The V end lost 0 bases, the J end lost 2 bases, and 4 bases lay between the germline ends. The CDR3 spans 12 residues. Germline V gene data show CDR1 as DFQATT and CDR2 as SNEGSKA (reference sequence). DNA for the CDR3: TGCAGTGCTAGAGATTTACAAGAGACCCAGTACTTC. This gives the protein CSARDLQETQYF.

This rearrangement joins TRBV19 to TRBJ2-1; the match to TRBD1 covers 12 bases. The junction had 6 bases not matched to a gene; V was cut back by 5 bases and J by 7 bases. CDR1 LNHDA and CDR2 SQIVND come from the germline V gene (reference sequence). The CDR3 sequence is 15 residues long. The CDR3 loop reads CASSSGQGARNEQFF. The CDR3 DNA reads as TGTGCCAGTAGTTCGGGACAGGGGGCGAGGAATGAGCAGTTCTTC.

This clonotype appeared once. This chain connects TRBV24-1 to TRBJ2-1, with a weak D call TRBD2 (6 bases). The germline CDR1 and CDR2 sequences are KGHDR and SFDVKD. The CDR3 runs 14 residues. V lost 5 bases and J lost 3, with 10 bases in between. CDR3 coding DNA: TGTGCCACCAGTGCCCGGGGGAACTACAATGAGCAGTTCTTC. It specifies CATSARGNYNEQFF.